The clone carrying this TCR beta chain occurred a few times. Its antigen is undetermined. The PCR ran on 60 Vbeta and 13 Jbeta primers. The method was immunoSEQ multiplex PCR; TCRdb's version includes in-frame clones alone and lacks a portion of them. The sample records some 130,000 clones, approximately 70% being singletons. This sample is part of a study of cytomegalovirus exposure and HLA in healthy donors. Looking at the study overall: An earlier analysis found some 120 million unique TCR beta sequences from about 190 million T cells. A preliminary data release comprised about 85 million unique TCRs obtained from HLA-typed donors.

The study's findings and limits: Using a false discovery rate of 0.05, a later analysis showed that 16,000 or so TCR beta sequences were associated with HLA alleles. The authors listed some 150 TCR beta chains as cytomegalovirus-associated.

There are 12 residues in the CDR3. V was clipped by 5 bases and J by 3 bases, with 8 bases between them. Per germline, CDR1 SGHTA and CDR2 FQGNSA. J is TRBJ2-7 and V is TRBV7-2; D perhaps matches TRBD2 (5 bases). Material: PBMCs. This clonotype was sampled from a woman in her thirties or forties in good health and CMV-seronegative. The CDR3 DNA reads as TGTGCCAGCAGCGATACTAGCTACGAGCAGTACTTC. This sequence encodes CASSDTSYEQYF.